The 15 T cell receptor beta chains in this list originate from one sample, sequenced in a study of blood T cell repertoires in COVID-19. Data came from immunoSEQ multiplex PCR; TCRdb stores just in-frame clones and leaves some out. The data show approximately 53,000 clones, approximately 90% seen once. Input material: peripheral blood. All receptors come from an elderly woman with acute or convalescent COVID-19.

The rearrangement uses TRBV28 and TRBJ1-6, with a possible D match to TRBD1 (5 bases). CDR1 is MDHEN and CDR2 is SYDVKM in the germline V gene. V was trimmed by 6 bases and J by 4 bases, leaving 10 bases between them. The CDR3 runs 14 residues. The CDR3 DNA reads TGTGCCAGCAGCCCCGACAGATATAATTCACCCCTCCACTTT. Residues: CASSPDRYNSPLHF.

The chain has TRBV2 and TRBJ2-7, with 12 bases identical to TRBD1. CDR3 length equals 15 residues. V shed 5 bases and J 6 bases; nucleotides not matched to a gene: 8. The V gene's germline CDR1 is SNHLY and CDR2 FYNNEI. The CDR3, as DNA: TGTGCCAGCAGTTTCCAGGGACAGGGGGCGTTCGAGCAGTACTTC. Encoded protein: CASSFQGQGAFEQYF.

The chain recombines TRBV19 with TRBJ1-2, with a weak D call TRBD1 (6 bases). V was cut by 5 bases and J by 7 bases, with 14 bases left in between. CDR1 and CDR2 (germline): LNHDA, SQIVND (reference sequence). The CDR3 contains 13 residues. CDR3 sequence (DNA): TGTGCCAGTAGTCTTCCGGGACAAACTGGCTACACCTTC. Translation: CASSLPGQTGYTF.

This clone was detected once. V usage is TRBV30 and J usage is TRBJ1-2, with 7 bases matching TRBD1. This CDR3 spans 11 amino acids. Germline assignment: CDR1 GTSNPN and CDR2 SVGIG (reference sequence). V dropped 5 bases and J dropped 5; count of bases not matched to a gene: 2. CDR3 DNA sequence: TGTGCCTGGGACAGGGCATATGGCTACACCTTC. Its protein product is CAWDRAYGYTF.

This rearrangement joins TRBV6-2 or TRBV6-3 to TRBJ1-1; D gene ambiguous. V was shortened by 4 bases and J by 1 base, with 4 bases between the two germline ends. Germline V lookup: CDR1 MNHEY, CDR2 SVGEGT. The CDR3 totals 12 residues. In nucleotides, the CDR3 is TGTGCCAGCAGTTTCCAGAACACTGAAGCTTTCTTT. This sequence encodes CASSFQNTEAFF.

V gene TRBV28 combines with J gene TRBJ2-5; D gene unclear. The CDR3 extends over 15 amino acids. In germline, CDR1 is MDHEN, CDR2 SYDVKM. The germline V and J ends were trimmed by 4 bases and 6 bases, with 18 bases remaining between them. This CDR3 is CASSSPSPYIQTQYF. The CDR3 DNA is TGTGCCAGCAGTTCTCCATCGCCATACATCCAGACCCAGTACTTC. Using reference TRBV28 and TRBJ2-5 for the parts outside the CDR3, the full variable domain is DVKVTQSSRYLVKRTGEKVFLECVQDMDHENMFWYRQDPGLGLRLIYFSYDVKMKEKGDIPEGYSVSREKKERFSLILESASTNQTSMYLCASSSPSPYIQTQYFGPGTRLLVL.

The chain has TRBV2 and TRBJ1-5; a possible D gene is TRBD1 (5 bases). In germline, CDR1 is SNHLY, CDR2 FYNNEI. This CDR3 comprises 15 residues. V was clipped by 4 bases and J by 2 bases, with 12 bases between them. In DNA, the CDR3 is TGTGCCAGCAGTGCCGACAGTGGAGGCAATCAGCCCCAGCATTTT. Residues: CASSADSGGNQPQHF.

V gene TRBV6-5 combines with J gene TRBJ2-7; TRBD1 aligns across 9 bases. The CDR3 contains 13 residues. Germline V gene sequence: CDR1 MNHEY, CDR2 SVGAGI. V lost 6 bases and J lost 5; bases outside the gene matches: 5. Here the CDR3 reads CASRTRDRDEQYF. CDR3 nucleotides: TGTGCCAGCAGGACCCGGGACAGGGACGAGCAGTACTTC.

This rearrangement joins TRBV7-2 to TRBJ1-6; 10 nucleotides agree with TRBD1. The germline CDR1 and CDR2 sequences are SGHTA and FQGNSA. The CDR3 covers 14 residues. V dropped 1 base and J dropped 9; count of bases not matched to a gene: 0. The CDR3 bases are TGTGCCAGCAGCTTAGGGGACAGGGGTTCACCCCTCCACTTT. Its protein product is CASSLGDRGSPLHF.

CDR3 DNA: TGTGCCAGCAGTTACACGGGAAATTCACCCCTCCACTTT. It translates to CASSYTGNSPLHF. This sequence joins TRBV6-2 or TRBV6-3 and TRBJ1-6; no firm D call. CDR3 size: 13 residues. Germline CDR1 is MNHEY and CDR2 is SVGEGT. V lost 2 bases and J 7 bases, leaving 6 bases between the germline ends.

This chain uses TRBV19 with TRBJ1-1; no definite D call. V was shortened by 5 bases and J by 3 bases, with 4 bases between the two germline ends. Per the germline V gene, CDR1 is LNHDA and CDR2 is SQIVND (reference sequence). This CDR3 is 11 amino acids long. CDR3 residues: CASSLDTEAFF. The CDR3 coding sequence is TGTGCCAGTAGTCTTGACACTGAAGCTTTCTTT.

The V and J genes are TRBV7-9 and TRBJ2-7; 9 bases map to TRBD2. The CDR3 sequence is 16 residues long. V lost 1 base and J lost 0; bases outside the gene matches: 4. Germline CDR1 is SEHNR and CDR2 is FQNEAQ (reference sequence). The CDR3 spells CASSLGLAGSSYEQYF. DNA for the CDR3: TGTGCCAGCAGCTTAGGTCTAGCGGGGAGCTCCTACGAGCAGTACTTC.

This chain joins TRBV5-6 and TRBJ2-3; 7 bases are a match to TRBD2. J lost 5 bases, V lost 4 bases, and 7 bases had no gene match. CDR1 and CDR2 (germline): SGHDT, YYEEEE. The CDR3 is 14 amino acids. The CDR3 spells CASSLGLVLDTQYF. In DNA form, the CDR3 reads TGTGCCAGCAGCCTCGGACTAGTACTAGATACGCAGTATTTT.

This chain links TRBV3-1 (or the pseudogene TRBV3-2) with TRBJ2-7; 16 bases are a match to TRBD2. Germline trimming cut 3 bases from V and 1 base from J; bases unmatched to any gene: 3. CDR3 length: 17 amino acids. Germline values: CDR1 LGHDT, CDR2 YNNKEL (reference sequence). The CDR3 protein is CASSQGGLAGGSYEQYF. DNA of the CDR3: TGTGCCAGCAGCCAGGGGGGACTAGCGGGAGGGTCCTACGAGCAGTACTTC.

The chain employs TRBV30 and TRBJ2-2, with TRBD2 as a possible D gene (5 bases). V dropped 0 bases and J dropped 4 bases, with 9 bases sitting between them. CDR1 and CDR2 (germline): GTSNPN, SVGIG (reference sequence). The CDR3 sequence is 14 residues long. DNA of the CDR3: TGTGCCTGGAGTGTTGGGAGTGCCACCGGGGAGCTGTTTTTT. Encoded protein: CAWSVGSATGELFF.